This entry is about one T cell receptor (beta chain). The CDR3 length is 16 residues. The V and J ends lost 4 bases and 1 base, in that order; junction bases with no gene match: 7. Germline values: CDR1 SNHLY, CDR2 FYNNEI. This entry belongs to a study of T cell responses to AZD1222 COVID-19 vaccine. The repertoire was sequenced with immunoSEQ multiplex PCR; TCRdb's copy has only in-frame clones and lacks some. The table lists roughly 50,000 clones, roughly nine tenths of them singletons. The source was peripheral blood, collected on day 0 of AZD1222 vaccination. The clonotype comes from an adult in good health. The rearrangement links TRBV2 to TRBJ2-5, with 9 bases identical to TRBD2. The CDR3 DNA sequence: TGTGCCAGCAGTGGAACTGGGACTAGCAGCCAAGAGACCCAGTACTTC. It is translated as CASSGTGTSSQETQYF.